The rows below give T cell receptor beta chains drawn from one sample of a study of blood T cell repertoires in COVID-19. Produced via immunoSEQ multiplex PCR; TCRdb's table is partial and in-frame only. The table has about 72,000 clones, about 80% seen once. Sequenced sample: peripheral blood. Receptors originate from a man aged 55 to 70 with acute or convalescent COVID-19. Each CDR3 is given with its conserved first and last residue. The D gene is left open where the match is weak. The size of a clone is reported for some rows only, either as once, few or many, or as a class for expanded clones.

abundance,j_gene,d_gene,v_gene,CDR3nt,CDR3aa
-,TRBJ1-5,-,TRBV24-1,TGTGCCACCAGTGACTCAGACAGGCCCCAGCATTTT,CATSDSDRPQHF
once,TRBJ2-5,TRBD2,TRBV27,TGTGCCAGCAGTTTCAGCCTAGCGGGGCTAGAGACCCAGTACTTC,CASSFSLAGLETQYF
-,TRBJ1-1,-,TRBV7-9,TGTGCCAGCAGCTCAAACAGTTGGGGCAGAAAAAACACTGAAGCTTTCTTT,CASSSNSWGRKNTEAFF
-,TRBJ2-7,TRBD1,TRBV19,TGTGCCAGTAGTAGAGTAGGGACAGGGGGCACCTACGAGCAGTACTTC,CASSRVGTGGTYEQYF
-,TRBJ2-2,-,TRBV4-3,TGCGCCAGCAGCTATCTGCTCGGGGGGCCCGGGGAGCTGTTTTTT,CASSYLLGGPGELFF
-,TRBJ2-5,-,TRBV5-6,TGTGCCAGCAGCTTGTTACAGGGACGGGAGACCCAGTACTTC,CASSLLQGRETQYF
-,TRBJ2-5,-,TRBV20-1,TGCAGTGCTAGAGATCTGTCTCCCCTGTACTTC,CSARDLSPLYF
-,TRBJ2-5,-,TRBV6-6,TGTGCCAGCAGTAATGGACAGAATGCCCAAGAGACCCAGTACTTC,CASSNGQNAQETQYF
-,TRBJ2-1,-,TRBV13,TGTGCCAGCAACCGACAGGCAGGCAATGAGCAGTTCTTC,CASNRQAGNEQFF
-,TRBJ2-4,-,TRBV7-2,TGTGCCAGCAGCTTAGAGGGAGTGCCTAAGATTCAGTACTTC,CASSLEGVPKIQYF
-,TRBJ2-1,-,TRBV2,TGTGCCAGCAGTGAAGCGCTTCGTGCAGGGGGGAATGAGCAGTTCTTC,CASSEALRAGGNEQFF
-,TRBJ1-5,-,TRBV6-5,TGTGCCAGCAGTTACTCCAGGGGCGGGGGTCAGCCCCAGCATTTT,CASSYSRGGGQPQHF
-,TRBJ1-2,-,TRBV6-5,TGTGCCAGCAGTCTCGCCGCGGGTGGCTACACCTTC,CASSLAAGGYTF
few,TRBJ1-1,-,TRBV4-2,TGTGCCAGCAGCTTAACAGGGATGAACACTGAAGCTTTCTTT,CASSLTGMNTEAFF
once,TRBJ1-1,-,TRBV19,TGTGCCAGTAGTAGAAACAGGGAAGGGAGCTCGAACACTGAAGCTTTCTTT,CASSRNREGSSNTEAFF
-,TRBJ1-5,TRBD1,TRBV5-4,TGTGCCAGCAGCTTATATGGAACAGGGGGCGGCAATCAGCCCCAGCATTTT,CASSLYGTGGGNQPQHF
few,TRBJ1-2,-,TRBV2,TGTGCCAGCAGTGGTCAAGTTCGGGGGAACGGCTACACCTTC,CASSGQVRGNGYTF
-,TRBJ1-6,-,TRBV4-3,TGCGCCAGCAGCCAAGATCCGTCCTATAATTCACCCCTCCACTTT,CASSQDPSYNSPLHF
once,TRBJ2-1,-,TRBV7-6,TGTGCCAGCAGCCCAGGTACGCTGTCTGACTCCTACAATGAGCAGTTCTTC,CASSPGTLSDSYNEQFF
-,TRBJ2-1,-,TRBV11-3,TGTGCCAGCAGCCAGTCGGAGAGAAATGAGCAGTTCTTC,CASSQSERNEQFF
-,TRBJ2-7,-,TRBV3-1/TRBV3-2,TGTGCCAGCAGCCAAGATCTAAACCTACCCTCCTACGAGCAGTACTTC,CASSQDLNLPSYEQYF
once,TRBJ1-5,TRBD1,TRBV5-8,TGTGCCAGCAGCTTGAATTTCGGGACAGGGGATCAGCCCCAGCATTTT,CASSLNFGTGDQPQHF
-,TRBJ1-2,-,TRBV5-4,TGTGCCAGCAGCAACCGGGGGGATAACTATGGCTACACCTTC,CASSNRGDNYGYTF
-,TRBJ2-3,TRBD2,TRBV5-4,TGTGCCAGCAGCTTGCGGCGGGGGGGCCGGGCAGATACGCAGTATTTT,CASSLRRGGRADTQYF
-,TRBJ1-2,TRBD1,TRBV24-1,TGTGCCACCAGTGAAGCTAACAGGGGTACGGAGGGCTACACCTTC,CATSEANRGTEGYTF
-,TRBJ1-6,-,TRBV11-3,TGTGCCAGCAGCTCCACAGCAGGCTCACCCCTCCACTTT,CASSSTAGSPLHF
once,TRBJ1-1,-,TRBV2,TGTGCCAGCATCTTATATGGACAGAAGGGCACTGAAGCTTTCTTT,CASILYGQKGTEAFF
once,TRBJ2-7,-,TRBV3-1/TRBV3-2,TGTGCCAGCAGCCAAGATGGGCGCGGGGAGCAGTACTTC,CASSQDGRGEQYF
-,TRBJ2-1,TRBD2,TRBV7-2,TGTGCCAGCAGCTTAGGGGGACTACCGGAATCGGCTTACAATGAGCAGTTCTTC,CASSLGGLPESAYNEQFF
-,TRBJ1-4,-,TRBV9,TGTGCCAGCAGCGTAGCTACTGGGGGGGGAAGTGAAAAACTGTTTTTT,CASSVATGGGSEKLFF
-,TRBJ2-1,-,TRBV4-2,TGTGCCAGCAGCCAAGGGCGGGGAGCTAGTGGTGAGCAGTTCTTC,CASSQGRGASGEQFF
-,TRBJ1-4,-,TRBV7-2,TGTGCCAGCAGCTTAGGAGGACAGCTTAATGAAAAACTGTTTTTT,CASSLGGQLNEKLFF
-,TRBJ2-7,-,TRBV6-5,TGTGCCAGCAGTTACTCGGGGCAGGACCCCTACGAGCAGTACTTC,CASSYSGQDPYEQYF
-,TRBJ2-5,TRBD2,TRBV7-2,TGTGCCAGCAGGCGGGGGGGGCAAGAGACCCAGTACTTC,CASRRGGQETQYF
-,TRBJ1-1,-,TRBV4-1,TGCGCCAGCAGCCAAGGAGGGGAAGCTTTCTTT,CASSQGGEAFF
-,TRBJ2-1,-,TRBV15,TGTGCCACCAGCAGAGATCTTCGAACAAGCTCCTACAATGAGCAGTTCTTC,CATSRDLRTSSYNEQFF
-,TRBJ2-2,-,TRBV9,TGTGCCAGCAGCGTAGCAACGGGGGTTGGTGGGGAGCTGTTTTTT,CASSVATGVGGELFF
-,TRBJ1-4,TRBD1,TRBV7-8,TGTGCCAGCAGCCGACGGACAGGGGGAAGGTCGACTAATGAAAAACTGTTTTTT,CASSRRTGGRSTNEKLFF
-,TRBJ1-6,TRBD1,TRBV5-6,TGTGCCAGCAGTTTAAGCCGGGACAGGGGTTTTTCACCCCTCCACTTT,CASSLSRDRGFSPLHF
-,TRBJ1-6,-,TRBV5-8,TGTGCCAGCAGCGCGGAGGGGACGTCTTCACCCCTCCACTTT,CASSAEGTSSPLHF
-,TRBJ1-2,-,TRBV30,TGTGCCTGGAGTCTTGGGGTAGGGCGGGATGGCTACACCTTC,CAWSLGVGRDGYTF
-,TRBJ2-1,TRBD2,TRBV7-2,TGTGCCAGCAGCTTATCTAGCGGGGCCTACAATGAGCAGTTCTTC,CASSLSSGAYNEQFF